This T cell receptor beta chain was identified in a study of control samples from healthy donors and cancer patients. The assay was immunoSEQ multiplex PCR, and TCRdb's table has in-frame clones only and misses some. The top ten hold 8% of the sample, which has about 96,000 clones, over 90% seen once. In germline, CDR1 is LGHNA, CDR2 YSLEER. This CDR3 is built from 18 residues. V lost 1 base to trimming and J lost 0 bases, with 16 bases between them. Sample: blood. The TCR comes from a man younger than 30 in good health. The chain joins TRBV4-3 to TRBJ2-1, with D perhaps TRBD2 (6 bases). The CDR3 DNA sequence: TGCGCCAGCAGCCAAGGTTGGGACTTGGGGAACTCCTACAATGAGCAGTTCTTC. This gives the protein CASSQGWDLGNSYNEQFF.